The 31 T cell receptor beta chains below were found in one sample sequenced in a study of radiation and T cells in renal cell carcinoma. Using immunoSEQ multiplex PCR, the repertoire was profiled, and TCRdb retains in-frame clones only, with some absent. The profile covers over 35,000 clones, with 82% appearing a single time and 27% taken by the ten largest. The time point: blood 4 weeks post-SBRT, at nephrectomy. The sample's treatment: 15 Gy SBRT to primary tumor, nephrectomy 4 weeks later. Sequenced here: blood, sampled from a patient whose treatment included radiotherapy and nephrectomy. The receptors come from a woman in her seventies with renal cell carcinoma.

The V gene is TRBV5-6, the J gene TRBJ1-6, with 10 nucleotides matching TRBD1. Losses at the gene ends were 3 bases for V and 5 bases for J; bases not matched to a gene: 5. CDR1 is SGHDT and CDR2 is YYEEEE in the germline V gene. The CDR3 spans 16 residues. The CDR3: CASSSGQGENNSPLHF. As DNA, the CDR3 is TGTGCCAGCAGCTCCGGACAGGGGGAAAATAATTCACCCCTCCACTTT.

The V and J genes are TRBV30 and TRBJ2-1; the match to TRBD1 covers 10 bases. CDR1 GTSNPN and CDR2 SVGIG come from the germline V gene (reference sequence). The trim removed 3 bases at V and 7 bases at J, leaving 12 bases unmatched. The length of the CDR3 is 16 residues. CDR3: CAWSFIDRGLSNEQFF. The CDR3 DNA follows: TGTGCCTGGAGCTTCATTGACAGGGGGCTTTCAAATGAGCAGTTCTTC.

The gene calls are TRBV6-5 and TRBJ2-3; D uncertain. Germline V lookup: CDR1 MNHEY, CDR2 SVGAGI. The CDR3 totals 14 residues. V was clipped by 0 bases and J by 6 bases, with 10 bases between them. The CDR3 nucleotides are TGTGCCAGCAGTTACTCTTTAGCAGTCGATACGCAGTATTTT. Residues: CASSYSLAVDTQYF.

The chain has TRBV9 and TRBJ1-3, with D tentatively TRBD1 (5 bases). The germline V gene has CDR1 SGDLS and CDR2 YYNGEE. Trimming left V 4 bases short and J 4 bases short, with 18 bases between. The CDR3 has 16 residues. CDR3 DNA: TGTGCCAGCAGCTCCCTCCATTCAGGGTTAGGAAACACCATATATTTT. Protein product: CASSSLHSGLGNTIYF.

The V gene is TRBV4-3, the J gene TRBJ1-6; tentatively, D is TRBD1 (6 bases). This CDR3 region has 15 residues. Germline assignment: CDR1 LGHNA and CDR2 YSLEER. Trimming took off 0 bases at V and 11 bases at J, with 14 bases between the two ends. CDR3 loop: CASSQDGVRGTPLHF. The CDR3 bases are TGCGCCAGCAGCCAAGATGGGGTGAGGGGGACACCCCTCCACTTT.

The chain uses TRBV19 and TRBJ2-7, with D uncertain. The germline V gene encodes CDR1 LNHDA and CDR2 SQIVND (reference sequence). Trimming removed 4 bases from V and 3 bases from J, with 16 bases in between. The CDR3 is made up of 15 amino acids. CDR3 coding DNA: TGTGCCAGTAGTACCCCGGGCGGTTCCCTCTACGAGCAGTACTTC. Translation: CASSTPGGSLYEQYF.

This chain links TRBV27 with TRBJ2-5; D possibly uses TRBD1 or TRBD2 (5 bases each). The ends were cut back, 3 bases at V and 2 bases at J, with 16 bases in the middle. The CDR3 is made up of 16 amino acids. From germline, CDR1 is MNHEY and CDR2 SMNVEV (reference sequence). The CDR3 sequence: CASSFPPGTQQETQYF. The CDR3 nucleotides read TGTGCCAGCAGTTTCCCACCCGGGACCCAGCAAGAGACCCAGTACTTC.

The chain is built from TRBV7-6 and TRBJ2-3; D is uncertain. The CDR3 length is 15 residues. CDR1 is SGHVS, CDR2 FNYEAQ, per germline. V was shortened by 1 base and J by 4 bases, with 12 bases between the two germline ends. The chain's CDR3 is CASSLGPYYPDTQYF. CDR3 sequence (DNA): TGTGCCAGCAGCTTAGGCCCCTATTACCCAGATACGCAGTATTTT. Full variable domain (rest looked up from reference TRBV7-6 and TRBJ2-3): GAGVSQSPRYKVTKRGQDVALRCDPISGHVSLYWYRQALGQGPEFLTYFNYEAQQDKSGLPNDRFSAERPEGSISTLTIQRTEQRDSAMYRCASSLGPYYPDTQYFGPGTRLTVL.

J is TRBJ2-7 and V is TRBV5-1; 7 positions agree with TRBD1. V dropped 3 bases and J dropped 5; count of bases not matched to a gene: 11. The germline V gene has CDR1 SGHRS and CDR2 YFSETQ. This CDR3 region has 15 residues. The CDR3 sequence is CASSWAQTGQDEQYF. The CDR3 DNA reads TGCGCCAGCAGCTGGGCCCAGACAGGGCAAGACGAGCAGTACTTC.

This clone was seen only a few times. The rearrangement uses TRBV6-1 and TRBJ2-1; D remains ambiguous. The CDR3 has 9 amino acids. The germline CDR1 and CDR2 sequences are MNHNS and SASEGT. Trimming left V 9 bases short and J 7 bases short, with 4 bases between. The CDR3 is CARYNEQFF. CDR3 DNA: TGTGCCAGATATAATGAGCAGTTCTTC.

The CDR3 loop reads CASSLAQGQTNTEAFF. For the CDR3, the DNA is TGTGCCAGCAGCTTAGCGCAGGGACAGACGAACACTGAAGCTTTCTTT. The chain carries TRBV7-9 and TRBJ1-1, with 7 bases aligning to TRBD1. CDR1 is SEHNR and CDR2 is FQNEAQ in the germline V gene (reference sequence). This CDR3 is 16 amino acids long. Trimming cost V 0 bases and J 1 base; bases outside gene matches: 5.

The V call is TRBV18, the J call TRBJ1-2; 11 bases agree with TRBD1. The CDR3 has 15 amino acids. Germline V CDR1 and CDR2: KGHSH, LQKENI. V dropped 3 bases and J dropped 1; count of bases not matched to a gene: 1. CDR3: CASSPDRGLNYGYTF. CDR3 nucleotide sequence: TGTGCCAGCTCACCGGACAGGGGGCTTAACTATGGCTACACCTTC.

This clone was seen more than once but under ten times. This chain uses TRBV28 with TRBJ1-6; D gene uncertain. This CDR3 spans 11 amino acids. V was trimmed by 6 bases and J by 7 bases, leaving 4 bases between them. The germline V gene encodes CDR1 MDHEN and CDR2 SYDVKM. The CDR3 loop reads CASRSNSPLHF. The DNA of the CDR3 is TGTGCCAGCAGGTCCAATTCACCCCTCCACTTT.

The count of this clone is one. The chain uses TRBV7-3 and TRBJ2-3; maybe TRBD2 (5 bases). Trimming took 5 bases from V and 3 from J, leaving 15 bases between them. Germline V gene data show CDR1 as SGHTA and CDR2 as FQGTGA. CDR3 length equals 15 residues. DNA of the CDR3: TGTGCCAGCAGCCTCAATGGACTTACTACAGATACGCAGTATTTT. Protein: CASSLNGLTTDTQYF.

The chain is built from TRBV15 and TRBJ2-5; D unclear. The germline gives CDR1 LNHNV, CDR2 YYDKDF (reference sequence). V lost 1 base and J lost 4, with 10 bases in between. This CDR3 has 14 amino acids. In DNA, the CDR3 is TGTGCCACCAGCAGAGGCCTAGGGTTAGAGACCCAGTACTTC. This codes for CATSRGLGLETQYF.

CDR3 in amino acids: CASSWTSGSGELFF. CDR3 sequence (DNA): TGTGCCAGCAGTTGGACTAGTGGGTCCGGGGAGCTGTTTTTT. The rearrangement joins TRBV14 to TRBJ2-2; 7 nucleotides align to TRBD2. V was clipped by 6 bases and J by 6 bases; unmatched bases: 7. This CDR3 is built from 14 residues. Germline V gives CDR1 SGHDN, CDR2 FVKESK.

This clone was detected once. The chain links TRBV7-9 to TRBJ1-1; perhaps TRBD1 as D (5 bases). Germline V CDR1 and CDR2: SEHNR, FQNEAQ (reference sequence). The CDR3 has 13 residues. V was trimmed by 6 bases and J by 1 base, leaving 9 bases between them. The DNA for the CDR3 is TGTGCCAGCAGGCTGGGGGAGAACACTGAAGCTTTCTTT. Translating gives CASRLGENTEAFF.

The V call is TRBV2, the J call TRBJ1-1; D unclear. Germline loops: CDR1 SNHLY, CDR2 FYNNEI. Trimming removed 4 bases from V and 4 bases from J, with 13 bases in between. The CDR3 length is 14 residues. Here the CDR3 DNA reads TGTGCCAGCAGTGTATCACGAGTCGGCACTGAAGCTTTCTTT. Protein: CASSVSRVGTEAFF.

The chain recombines TRBV7-2 with TRBJ2-1; D uncertain. Germline V gives CDR1 SGHTA, CDR2 FQGNSA. This CDR3 is 12 amino acids long. V was trimmed by 4 bases and J by 8 bases, leaving 9 bases between them. Here the CDR3 DNA reads TGTGCCAGCAGCTCCACCCTATATGAGCAGTTCTTC. This codes for CASSSTLYEQFF.

This chain uses TRBV12-5 with TRBJ1-3; D is undetermined. The germline CDR1 and CDR2 sequences are LGHNT and FRNRAP. Trimming removed 1 base from V and 4 bases from J, with 8 bases in between. The CDR3 contains 14 residues. The CDR3 DNA follows: TGTGCTAGTGGTTTGGGTCAACAAGGAAACACCATATATTTT. It codes for CASGLGQQGNTIYF.

The chain carries TRBV29-1 and TRBJ1-5, with 9 bases that match TRBD1. Germline CDR1 and CDR2: SQVTM and ANQGSEA. V shed 8 bases, J shed 2 bases, and the junction held 4 bases outside the gene matches. The CDR3 consists of 13 residues. CDR3 amino acids: CSMWTGGNQPQHF. As DNA, the CDR3 is TGCAGCATGTGGACAGGGGGCAATCAGCCCCAGCATTTT.

The chain recombines TRBV29-1 with TRBJ1-2; 7 nucleotides agree with TRBD1. J lost 6 bases, V lost 6 bases, and 7 bases had no gene match. CDR3 length: 12 residues. The V gene's germline CDR1 is SQVTM and CDR2 ANQGSEA. The CDR3 spells CSVATTGNGYTF. In DNA, the CDR3 is TGCAGCGTCGCAACGACAGGGAATGGCTACACCTTC.

V and J are TRBV2 and TRBJ1-3, with unresolved D. In germline, CDR1 is SNHLY, CDR2 FYNNEI. The length of the CDR3 is 13 residues. V was shortened by 4 bases and J by 4 bases, with 8 bases between the two germline ends. CDR3 bases: TGTGCCAGCAGTGCGAGGGAGGGAAACACCATATATTTT. Its translation is CASSAREGNTIYF.

The chain employs TRBV6-1 and TRBJ2-7; D might be TRBD1 or TRBD2, each matching 6 bases. Germline assignment: CDR1 MNHNS and CDR2 SASEGT. The V end was cut by 4 bases, the J end by 3 bases, with 13 bases between. The CDR3 covers 14 residues. CDR3 in amino acids: CASSVQGTGYEQYF. The CDR3 DNA sequence: TGTGCCAGCAGTGTTCAGGGGACTGGCTACGAGCAGTACTTC.

The V and J genes are TRBV28 and TRBJ2-5; D assignment may be TRBD1 or TRBD2 (5 bases each). Germline values: CDR1 MDHEN, CDR2 SYDVKM. This CDR3 is 14 amino acids long. The V and J ends lost 3 bases and 4 bases respectively, with 12 bases between them. CDR3 protein: CASSFGGISETQYF. The CDR3 DNA reads as TGTGCCAGCAGTTTTGGGGGAATATCAGAGACCCAGTACTTC.

For the CDR3, the DNA is TGTGCCAGCAGATTCGGGACAGGGGCATCTGGGCAGTACTTC. Its translation is CASRFGTGASGQYF. This chain uses TRBV7-2 with TRBJ2-7, with 10 positions matching TRBD1. V lost 6 bases to trimming and J lost 9 bases; unmatched junction nucleotides: 11. The CDR3 loop spans 14 amino acids. Germline V lookup: CDR1 SGHTA, CDR2 FQGNSA.

The rearrangement links TRBV11-2 to TRBJ2-7; 8 nucleotides line up with TRBD2. Germline lookup yields CDR1 SGHAT and CDR2 FQNNGV. The CDR3 runs to 20 residues. Unmatched junction bases numbered 16, after V lost 0 bases and J lost 0 bases. In DNA form, the CDR3 reads TGTGCCAGCAGCTTAGAGGAGTACGCGGGGCTAGCGGGTAGCTCCTACGAGCAGTACTTC. It yields the protein CASSLEEYAGLAGSSYEQYF.

The J gene is TRBJ2-7, the V gene TRBV5-1, with TRBD2 identical over 15 bases. Germline CDR1 is SGHRS and CDR2 is YFSETQ. This CDR3 contains 17 residues. Trimming took 4 bases from V and 7 from J; bases not matched to a gene: 12. The CDR3 sequence: CASSDTWTSGGAREQYF. CDR3 nucleotides: TGCGCCAGCAGCGATACGTGGACTAGCGGGGGGGCGAGAGAGCAGTACTTC.

The J gene is TRBJ2-4, the V gene TRBV10-1; D possibly uses TRBD1 or TRBD2 (6 bases each). The V end was cut by 11 bases, the J end by 2 bases, with 22 bases between. Looked up from germline, CDR1 is WNHNN and CDR2 is SYGVQD (reference sequence). The CDR3 is 16 residues long. CDR3 protein: CAEGRGRSETKNIQYF. The CDR3 coding sequence is TGCGCCGAGGGCCGGGGGCGATCGGAGACCAAAAACATTCAGTACTTC.

The chain employs TRBV5-6 and TRBJ2-5; D is unclear. Trimming took 3 bases from V and 1 from J, leaving 13 bases between them. This CDR3 region has 15 residues. The germline CDR1 and CDR2 sequences are SGHDT and YYEEEE. CDR3 nucleotide sequence: TGTGCCAGCAGCTCCCCGACTCCATTCCAAGAGACCCAGTACTTC. Translating it yields CASSSPTPFQETQYF.

The chain employs TRBV27 and TRBJ2-7, with D uncertain. This CDR3 is 14 amino acids long. Deletions cut 8 bases from V and 0 bases from J, with 14 bases between. Germline V gene sequence: CDR1 MNHEY, CDR2 SMNVEV (reference sequence). CDR3 in amino acids: CASGNTPSSYEQYF. In DNA, the CDR3 is TGTGCCAGCGGGAACACCCCCAGCTCCTACGAGCAGTACTTC.